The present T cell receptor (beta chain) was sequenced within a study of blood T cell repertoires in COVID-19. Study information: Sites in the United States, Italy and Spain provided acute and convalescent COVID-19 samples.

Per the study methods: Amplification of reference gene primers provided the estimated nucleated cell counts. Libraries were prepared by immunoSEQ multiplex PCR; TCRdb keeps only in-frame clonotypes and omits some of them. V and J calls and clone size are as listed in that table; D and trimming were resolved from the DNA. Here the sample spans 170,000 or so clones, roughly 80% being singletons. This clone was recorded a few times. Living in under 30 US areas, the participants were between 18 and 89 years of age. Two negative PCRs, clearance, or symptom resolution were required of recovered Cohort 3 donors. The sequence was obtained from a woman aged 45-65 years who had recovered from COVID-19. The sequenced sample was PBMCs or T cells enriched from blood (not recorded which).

CDR3 DNA sequence: TGTGCCAGCAGACCTAGCGGGAGGGCGACCAGTGAGCAGTTCTTC. Its protein product is CASRPSGRATSEQFF. The chain carries TRBV19 and TRBJ2-1; 12 positions match TRBD2. CDR3 length equals 15 residues. V was pared by 9 bases and J by 9 bases, with 12 bases of the junction left unmatched. Germline CDR1 LNHDA, CDR2 SQIVND (reference sequence). Looking up the rest from reference TRBV19 and TRBJ2-1 gives the full variable domain: DGGITQSPKYLFRKEGQNVTLSCEQNLNHDAMYWYRQDPGQGLRLIYYSQIVNDFQKGDIAEGYSVSREKKESFPLTVTSAQKNPTAFYLCASRPSGRATSEQFFGPGTRLTVL.